A selection of T cell receptor beta chains follows, all from one sample in a study of blood T cell repertoires in COVID-19. Sequencing was performed with immunoSEQ multiplex PCR; in TCRdb, only in-frame clones are kept and a portion is missing. There are some 250,000 clones in the sample; over 75% occur only once, and approximately 0.8% lies in the top ten. Sequencing was done on a sample of peripheral blood. These receptor sequences come from a woman in her twenties or thirties with acute or convalescent COVID-19. Both conserved end residues are part of each CDR3. The order of the fields is CDR3 protein, CDR3 DNA, J gene, D gene, clone size, V gene. The D gene is left open where the match is weak. Size is stated for part of the rows, as once, few or many counts, or as a class when the clone is expanded.

CASSQTSGTHNEQFF	TGCGCCAGCAGCCAAACTAGCGGGACCCACAATGAGCAGTTCTTC	TRBJ2-1	TRBD2	.	TRBV4-3
CSVVRGDGYTF	TGCAGCGTTGTTAGGGGCGATGGCTACACCTTC	TRBJ1-2	.	.	TRBV29-1
CATAGQGAGGEQFF	TGTGCCACCGCGGGACAGGGCGCGGGGGGGGAGCAGTTCTTC	TRBJ2-1	.	.	TRBV6-4
CASSLALSSGRYNEQFF	TGTGCCAGCAGCTTAGCGCTCTCTAGCGGGAGGTACAATGAGCAGTTCTTC	TRBJ2-1	TRBD2	.	TRBV7-2
CASSVKGATEAFF	TGCGCCAGCAGTGTAAAAGGGGCGACTGAAGCTTTCTTT	TRBJ1-1	.	.	TRBV10-2
CASRLLYEQYF	TGTGCCAGCCGACTCCTCTACGAGCAGTACTTC	TRBJ2-7	.	many	TRBV2
CAWSVGQPGFGNQPQHF	TGTGCCTGGAGTGTGGGGCAACCCGGTTTTGGCAATCAGCCCCAGCATTTT	TRBJ1-5	.	few	TRBV30
CASSALAGVPYNEQFF	TGTGCCAGCAGCGCGCTAGCGGGAGTCCCCTACAATGAGCAGTTCTTC	TRBJ2-1	TRBD2	.	TRBV7-2
CATSREGGNQPQHF	TGTGCCACCAGCAGAGAAGGGGGTAATCAGCCCCAGCATTTT	TRBJ1-5	.	.	TRBV15
CATGGPPYNEQFF	TGTGCCACCGGCGGGCCCCCCTACAATGAGCAGTTCTTC	TRBJ2-1	.	.	TRBV12-3/TRBV12-4
CASRSTGFLRHDTQYF	TGTGCCAGCCGTAGCACAGGGTTCTTGCGCCACGATACGCAGTATTTT	TRBJ2-3	.	.	TRBV27
CASSYDSGRRNEQFF	TGTGCCAGCAGTTATGATAGCGGGAGAAGAAATGAGCAGTTCTTC	TRBJ2-1	TRBD2	.	TRBV5-4
CASSLQGSTNEKLFF	TGCGCCAGCAGCTTGCAGGGATCAACTAATGAAAAACTGTTTTTT	TRBJ1-4	.	.	TRBV5-1
CASSITGASYEQYF	TGTGCCAGCAGTATAACGGGAGCATCCTACGAGCAGTACTTC	TRBJ2-7	.	.	TRBV9
CASSSRTGVPEQYF	TGTGCCAGCAGCTCGCGGACAGGGGTCCCCGAGCAGTACTTC	TRBJ2-7	TRBD1	once	TRBV7-2
CASSQGLASNTGELFF	TGTGCCAGCAGCCAAGGGCTAGCGTCGAACACCGGGGAGCTGTTTTTT	TRBJ2-2	.	once	TRBV4-2
CASSIDLDGENYGYTF	TGTGCCAGTAGTATAGATCTCGACGGGGAAAACTATGGCTACACCTTC	TRBJ1-2	.	.	TRBV19
CASSGGYQETQYF	TGTGCCAGCTCCGGCGGGTACCAAGAGACCCAGTACTTC	TRBJ2-5	.	.	TRBV6-5
CASSPDRYSTDTQYF	TGTGCCAGCAGCCCCGACAGGTATAGCACAGATACGCAGTATTTT	TRBJ2-3	.	.	TRBV9
CASSEARRLAGYEQYF	TGTGCCAGCAGTGAAGCGCGAAGACTAGCGGGCTACGAGCAGTACTTC	TRBJ2-7	TRBD2	.	TRBV6-1
CASSPHLGRAGLVSYEQYF	TGCGCCAGCAGCCCTCACCTAGGCCGGGCGGGACTAGTCTCCTACGAGCAGTACTTC	TRBJ2-7	TRBD2	.	TRBV4-1
CASSTTGGGLETQYF	TGTGCCAGCAGCACTACAGGGGGCGGTTTGGAGACCCAGTACTTC	TRBJ2-5	TRBD1	.	TRBV5-4
CASSVGSGEGRSSGELFF	TGTGCCAGCAGCGTAGGCTCAGGGGAGGGGCGAAGTTCCGGGGAGCTGTTTTTT	TRBJ2-2	.	.	TRBV9
CASSMYSQSNQPQHF	TGTGCCAGTAGTATGTACTCACAGAGCAATCAGCCCCAGCATTTT	TRBJ1-5	.	.	TRBV19
CASSQDGGGLSNEQFF	TGTGCCAGCAGCCAAGATGGCGGGGGCCTGTCCAATGAGCAGTTCTTC	TRBJ2-1	.	.	TRBV14
CASSPGLGNQPQHF	TGTGCCAGCAGCCCGGGACTGGGTAATCAGCCCCAGCATTTT	TRBJ1-5	.	.	TRBV6-4
CASSLLDSFTDTQYF	TGCGCCAGCAGCTTGCTGGACTCTTTCACAGATACGCAGTATTTT	TRBJ2-3	.	.	TRBV5-1
CAFHQGTSVPEQYF	TGTGCATTTCACCAGGGGACTAGCGTACCCGAGCAGTACTTC	TRBJ2-7	TRBD2	.	TRBV5-4
CATSTRDTKRPQHF	TGTGCCACCAGCACCCGGGACACCAAGAGGCCCCAGCATTTT	TRBJ1-5	.	.	TRBV15
CASSLLTNTEAFF	TGTGCCAGCAGTCTCCTAACGAACACTGAAGCTTTCTTT	TRBJ1-1	.	.	TRBV6-6
CASGITTDEQYF	TGTGCCAGCGGAATTACTACGGACGAGCAGTACTTC	TRBJ2-7	.	once	TRBV11-2
CASSLGERVQETQYF	TGTGCCAGCAGCTTAGGGGAGAGGGTCCAAGAGACCCAGTACTTC	TRBJ2-5	.	few	TRBV7-3
CATLRPGSYEQYF	TGTGCCACGCTGCGTCCAGGCTCCTACGAGCAGTACTTC	TRBJ2-7	.	.	TRBV6-5
CAINPTGDYGYTF	TGTGCCATCAACCCTACAGGGGACTATGGCTACACCTTC	TRBJ1-2	TRBD1	.	TRBV10-3
CARSLPGQKFQETQYF	TGTGCCAGAAGCTTACCCGGACAGAAATTCCAAGAGACCCAGTACTTC	TRBJ2-5	.	once	TRBV5-3
CASSPWSGGYEQYF	TGTGCCAGCAGCCCTTGGTCAGGGGGCTACGAGCAGTACTTC	TRBJ2-7	TRBD1	.	TRBV27
CASSLVRYEDEQYF	TGTGCCAGCAGCTTAGTTAGGTACGAGGACGAGCAGTACTTC	TRBJ2-7	.	few	TRBV7-2
CSVDGLLKADTQYF	TGCAGCGTTGATGGGCTACTTAAAGCAGATACGCAGTATTTT	TRBJ2-3	.	.	TRBV29-1
CASSLGTGGETQYF	TGTGCCAGCAGCTTGGGAACAGGTGGGGAGACCCAGTACTTC	TRBJ2-5	.	.	TRBV5-4
CASSLGQGDNSPLHF	TGCGCCAGCAGCTTGGGACAGGGAGATAATTCACCCCTCCACTTT	TRBJ1-6	TRBD1	.	TRBV5-1
CASSVPGLAGKARNEQFF	TGTGCCAGTAGTGTCCCGGGACTAGCGGGAAAGGCACGAAATGAGCAGTTCTTC	TRBJ2-1	TRBD2	.	TRBV19
CASSTGGLYNEQFF	TGTGCCAGCAGTACAGGGGGACTTTACAATGAGCAGTTCTTC	TRBJ2-1	TRBD1	once	TRBV25-1
CASSEGTDLDYGYTF	TGTGCCAGCAGTGAAGGGACAGACCTCGACTATGGCTACACCTTC	TRBJ1-2	.	few	TRBV6-1
CASSLGLAGEGTDTQYF	TGTGCCAGCAGCTTAGGACTAGCAGGAGAAGGTACAGATACGCAGTATTTT	TRBJ2-3	TRBD2	.	TRBV11-3
CASSVASNSPLHF	TGTGCCAGCAGCGTAGCTAGTAATTCACCCCTCCACTTT	TRBJ1-6	.	.	TRBV9